This paragraph covers one TCR beta chain sequence. The germline V gene encodes CDR1 SGHDT and CDR2 YYEEEE. This CDR3 has 14 residues. Deletions cut 5 bases from V and 0 bases from J, with 11 bases between. The record originates from a study of somatic mutations in cytotoxic T cells in rheumatoid arthritis. Study information: Including V beta1+ cells that were sequenced for TCRB, some T-cell populations stained with V beta antibodies were flow-sorted at nearly 100% purity.

Method: immunoSEQ multiplex PCR; TCRdb's copy keeps in-frame clones and lacks some. The sample lists approximately 23,000 clones, about 77% occurring once. This clonotype was obtained from an adult with rheumatoid arthritis. The chain links TRBV5-6 to TRBJ1-1; D is undetermined. The source material was CD8+ T cells sorted from blood. CDR3 DNA: TGTGCCAGCAGTCCTGACCTCATGAACACTGAAGCTTTCTTT. Translation: CASSPDLMNTEAFF. Variable domain in full (rest from reference TRBV5-6 and TRBJ1-1): DAGVTQSPTHLIKTRGQQVTLRCSPKSGHDTVSWYQQALGQGPQFIFQYYEEEERQRGNFPDRFSGHQFPNYSSELNVNALLLGDSALYLCASSPDLMNTEAFFGQGTRLTVV.